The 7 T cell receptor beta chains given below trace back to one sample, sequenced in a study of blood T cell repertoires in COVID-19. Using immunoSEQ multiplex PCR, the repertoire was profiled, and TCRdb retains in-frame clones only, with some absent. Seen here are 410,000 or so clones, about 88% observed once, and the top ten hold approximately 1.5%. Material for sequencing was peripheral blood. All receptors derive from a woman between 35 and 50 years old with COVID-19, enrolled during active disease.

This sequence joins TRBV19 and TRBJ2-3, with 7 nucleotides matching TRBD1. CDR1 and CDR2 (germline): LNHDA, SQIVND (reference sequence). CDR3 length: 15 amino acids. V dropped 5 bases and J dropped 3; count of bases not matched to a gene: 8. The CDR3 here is CASSALGQETDTQYF. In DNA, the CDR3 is TGTGCCAGTAGTGCCCTCGGACAGGAAACAGATACGCAGTATTTT.

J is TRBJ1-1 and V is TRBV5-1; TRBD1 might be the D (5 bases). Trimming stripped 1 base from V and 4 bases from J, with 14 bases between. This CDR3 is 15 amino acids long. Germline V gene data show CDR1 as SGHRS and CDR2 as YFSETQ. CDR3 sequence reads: CASSLFGRGGTEAFF. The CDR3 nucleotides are TGCGCCAGCAGCTTGTTCGGGAGGGGAGGCACTGAAGCTTTCTTT. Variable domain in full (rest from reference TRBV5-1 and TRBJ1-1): KAGVTQTPRYLIKTRGQQVTLSCSPISGHRSVSWYQQTPGQGLQFLFEYFSETQRNKGNFPGRFSGRQFSNSRSEMNVSTLELGDSALYLCASSLFGRGGTEAFFGQGTRLTVV.

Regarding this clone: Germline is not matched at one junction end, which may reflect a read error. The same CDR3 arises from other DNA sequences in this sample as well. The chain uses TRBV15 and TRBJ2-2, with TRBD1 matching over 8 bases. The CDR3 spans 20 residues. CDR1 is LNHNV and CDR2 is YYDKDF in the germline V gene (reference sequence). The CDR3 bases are TGTGCCACCAGCACCTTGACCCCTTCAACAGGGGGATCGAACACTGGGGAGCTGTTTTTT. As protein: CATSTLTPSTGGSNTGELFF.

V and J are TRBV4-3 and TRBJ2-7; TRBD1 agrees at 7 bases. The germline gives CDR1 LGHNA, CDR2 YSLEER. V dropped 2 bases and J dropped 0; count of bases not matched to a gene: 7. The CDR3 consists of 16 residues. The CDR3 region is CASSQRDRDSSYEQYF. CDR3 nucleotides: TGCGCCAGCAGCCAACGAGACAGGGACAGCTCCTACGAGCAGTACTTC.

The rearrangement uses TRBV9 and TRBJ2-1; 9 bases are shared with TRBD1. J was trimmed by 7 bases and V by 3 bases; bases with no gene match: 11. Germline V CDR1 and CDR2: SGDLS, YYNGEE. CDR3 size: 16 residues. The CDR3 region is CASSAHSGQGANEQFF. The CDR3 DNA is TGTGCCAGCAGCGCCCACTCGGGACAGGGTGCGAATGAGCAGTTCTTC.

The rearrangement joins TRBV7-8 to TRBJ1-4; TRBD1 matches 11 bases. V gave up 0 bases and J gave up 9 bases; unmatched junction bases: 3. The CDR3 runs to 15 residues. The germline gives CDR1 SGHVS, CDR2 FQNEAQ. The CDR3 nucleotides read TGTGCCAGCAGCTTAGCGGGACAGGGGGGAAAAAAACTGTTTTTT. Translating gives CASSLAGQGGKKLFF.

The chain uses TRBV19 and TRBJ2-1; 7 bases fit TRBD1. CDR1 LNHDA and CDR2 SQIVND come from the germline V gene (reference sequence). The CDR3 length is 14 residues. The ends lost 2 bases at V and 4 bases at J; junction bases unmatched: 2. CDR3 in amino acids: CASSIWTGYNEQFF. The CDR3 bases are TGTGCCAGTAGTATATGGACAGGTTACAATGAGCAGTTCTTC.